Following are 8 T cell receptor beta chains from one sample sequenced in a study of blood T cell repertoires in COVID-19. Using immunoSEQ multiplex PCR, the repertoire was profiled, and TCRdb retains in-frame clones only, with some absent. The sample has around 260,000 clones, roughly nine tenths seen once; the top ten hold about 2.2%. Sequencing was performed on peripheral blood. The receptors were sampled from a woman under 40 with COVID-19, enrolled during active disease.

In its sample, this clone was seen a few times. The sample carries other DNA sequences with the same CDR3. This chain links TRBV7-2 with TRBJ2-5; D may be TRBD2 (6 bases). Germline values: CDR1 SGHTA, CDR2 FQGNSA. There are 12 residues in the CDR3. The V gene lost 5 bases and the J gene lost 5 bases, with 9 bases spanning the gap. The CDR3 spells CASSPRGETQYF. CDR3 in DNA: TGTGCCAGCAGCCCCCGGGGGGAGACCCAGTACTTC.

V and J are TRBV6-1 and TRBJ2-7; D may be TRBD2 (6 bases). Germline V gene lookup returns CDR1 MNHNS and CDR2 SASEGT. The CDR3 runs to 13 residues. Trimming removed 3 bases from V and 3 bases from J, with 9 bases in between. The CDR3 region has the DNA TGTGCCAGCAGTGAGGGACTTTACTACGAGCAGTACTTC. It specifies CASSEGLYYEQYF.

The gene calls are TRBV5-1 and TRBJ1-1; D unresolved. Germline V lookup: CDR1 SGHRS, CDR2 YFSETQ. Trimming shortened V by 5 bases and J by 0 bases, and 17 bases separated the two germline ends. The CDR3 is 16 residues long. CDR3 in DNA: TGCGCCAGCAGTGTTCGACCCGCGGCGATGAACACTGAAGCTTTCTTT. It codes for CASSVRPAAMNTEAFF.

The chain has TRBV27 and TRBJ1-1; no reliable D call. The germline gives CDR1 MNHEY, CDR2 SMNVEV (reference sequence). The CDR3 contains 13 residues. V lost 3 bases and J lost 6, with 11 bases in between. CDR3 bases: TGTGCCAGCAGTTTCCCCGGTGGGCCTGAAGCTTTCTTT. Residues: CASSFPGGPEAFF.

The V call is TRBV5-4, the J call TRBJ2-2; no reliable D call. Germline CDR1 SGHNT, CDR2 YYREEE (reference sequence). V was cut by 4 bases and J by 2 bases, with 15 bases left in between. The CDR3 loop spans 16 amino acids. CDR3 coding DNA: TGTGCCAGCAGCGGCCGACTCGGAAAAAACACCGGGGAGCTGTTTTTT. It is translated as CASSGRLGKNTGELFF.

The V and J genes are TRBV28 and TRBJ1-4; 8 bases fit TRBD1. The trim removed 3 bases at V and 8 bases at J, leaving 11 bases unmatched. From germline, CDR1 is MDHEN and CDR2 SYDVKM. The CDR3 covers 16 residues. Here the CDR3 reads CASSLGDGQGGEKLFF. The CDR3 DNA follows: TGTGCCAGCAGTTTGGGCGACGGACAGGGCGGGGAAAAACTGTTTTTT.

The chain has TRBV7-3 and TRBJ2-1, with 8 bases matching TRBD1. V lost 5 bases to trimming and J lost 4 bases; unmatched junction nucleotides: 7. This CDR3 is built from 15 residues. The germline CDR1 and CDR2 sequences are SGHTA and FQGTGA. The CDR3 sequence is CASSQDRATYNEQFF. Here the CDR3 DNA reads TGTGCCAGCAGCCAGGACAGGGCGACATACAATGAGCAGTTCTTC. The full variable domain, in which reference TRBV7-3 and TRBJ2-1 provide the parts outside the CDR3, is GAGVSQTPSNKVTEKGKYVELRCDPISGHTALYWYRQSLGQGPEFLIYFQGTGAADDSGLPNDRFFAVRPEGSVSTLKIQRTERGDSAVYLCASSQDRATYNEQFFGPGTRLTVL.

This sequence joins TRBV6-5 and TRBJ2-2; 8 bases match TRBD2. Per the germline V gene, CDR1 is MNHEY and CDR2 is SVGAGI. V was clipped by 10 bases and J by 3 bases; unmatched bases: 10. The CDR3 contains 15 residues. CDR3 DNA: TGTGCCACCAATTCAGCGGGAGTCGACACCGGGGAGCTGTTTTTT. Protein: CATNSAGVDTGELFF.